These 9 T cell receptor beta chains were sequenced from one sample in a study of neurological immune-mediated disorders (dated by TCRdb to 2018 to 2020). Libraries came from 5' RACE. The sequencing machine was an Illumina HiSeq 2500. Through fastp at Q25 and MiXCR, TCRdb rebuilt clones from the public reads, retaining in-frame beta chains. Under each unique CDR3 protein, matching rows form one entry showing the most common genes and DNA. The sample data list about 59,000 distinct CDR3 sequences, and 3% to 4.5% of these were observed just once. In total, the top ten clones hold about 3.1% of the sample. The sequenced sample consisted of PBMCs. These receptors all stem from a woman aged 25 to 39 with multiple sclerosis.

This clonotype was detected many times. The V gene is TRBV6-6, the J gene TRBJ2-5; TRBD1 aligns across 9 bases. V dropped 5 bases and J dropped 5; count of bases not matched to a gene: 3. The CDR3 length is 13 residues. Germline values: CDR1 MNHNY, CDR2 SVGAGI (reference sequence). The CDR3 here is CASSRDRAETQYF. In nucleotides, the CDR3 is TGTGCCAGCAGTAGGGACAGGGCGGAGACCCAGTACTTC.

This clonotype has ten or more counts. This rearrangement joins TRBV5-1 to TRBJ2-5; 8 bases are a match to TRBD2. V shed 7 bases, J shed 5 bases, and the junction held 13 bases outside the gene matches. CDR3 length: 15 residues. Germline loops: CDR1 SGHRS, CDR2 YFSETQ. The CDR3 sequence: CASYSGGLAYETQYF. CDR3 sequence (DNA): TGCGCCAGCTATTCTGGAGGACTAGCCTACGAGACCCAGTACTTC.

This clonotype was observed a handful of times. The chain combines TRBV19 with TRBJ2-1; D call uncertain. CDR1 is LNHDA and CDR2 is SQIVND in the germline V gene (reference sequence). Trimming stripped 6 bases from V and 6 bases from J, with 6 bases between. CDR3 length: 11 residues. CDR3 sequence reads: CASRTGNEQFF. In DNA, the CDR3 is TGTGCCAGTAGGACGGGCAATGAGCAGTTCTTC.

This clonotype occurred many times. The chain joins TRBV27 to TRBJ2-2; 7 nucleotides line up with TRBD1. The V gene end was trimmed by 0 bases and the J gene end by 5 bases; junction bases not matched to a gene: 9. The CDR3 spans 17 residues. The germline V gene encodes CDR1 MNHEY and CDR2 SMNVEV (reference sequence). DNA of the CDR3: TGTGCCAGCAGTTTATCGATGGGGGCAGGGGGAACCGGGGAGCTGTTTTTT. Translation: CASSLSMGAGGTGELFF.

This clonotype was seen many times. In nucleotides, the CDR3 is TGTGCCAGCAGCTCCGGGACTAGCGGGAGGGCCGGGTCCTACAATGAGCAGTTCTTC. Translation: CASSSGTSGRAGSYNEQFF. This chain links TRBV11-1 with TRBJ2-1; 16 bases map to TRBD2. In germline, CDR1 is SGHAT, CDR2 FQDESV (reference sequence). J gave up 1 base and V 4 bases, and 7 bases lay outside the gene matches. The CDR3 spans 19 residues.

This clonotype was seen many times. The gene calls are TRBV12-3 or TRBV12-4 and TRBJ2-5; 10 bases map to TRBD2. CDR3 size: 13 residues. The ends lost 6 bases at V and 4 bases at J; junction bases unmatched: 2. The CDR3 region has the DNA TGTGCCAGCAGGCTAGCGGGAGCAGAGACCCAGTACTTC. Translating it yields CASRLAGAETQYF.

In this sample, this clonotype turned up many times. The chain couples TRBV4-1 to TRBJ2-2; D gene uncertain. CDR3 length equals 13 residues. CDR1 is MGHRA, CDR2 YSYEKL, per germline. The germline V and J ends were trimmed by 6 bases and 6 bases, with 11 bases remaining between them. The CDR3 protein is CASRRPESGELFF. CDR3 DNA: TGCGCCAGCAGACGACCCGAGTCCGGGGAGCTGTTTTTT.

This clonotype was seen at least ten times. V gene TRBV4-1 combines with J gene TRBJ1-2; D gene uncertain. V was cut by 1 base and J by 8 bases, with 17 bases left in between. The CDR3 consists of 15 residues. Germline CDR1 and CDR2: MGHRA and YSYEKL. The CDR3 loop is CASSQVLREGSGYTF. DNA of the CDR3: TGCGCCAGCAGCCAAGTCCTCCGTGAAGGGAGCGGCTACACCTTC.

The sample holds many counts of this clonotype. The chain uses TRBV29-1 and TRBJ1-5, with no clear D. The germline V and J ends were trimmed by 4 bases and 6 bases, with 13 bases remaining between them. From germline, CDR1 is SQVTM and CDR2 ANQGSEA. The CDR3 length is 13 residues. CDR3 protein: CSVGPGAGQPQHF. The DNA for the CDR3 is TGCAGCGTTGGACCGGGCGCAGGTCAGCCCCAGCATTTT. Complete variable domain (other parts from reference TRBV29-1 and TRBJ1-5): SAVISQKPSRDICQRGTSLTIQCQVDSQVTMMFWYRQQPGQSLTLIATANQGSEATYESGFVIDKFPISRPNLTFSTLTVSNMSPEDSSIYLCSVGPGAGQPQHFGDGTRLSIL.